This is a list of T cell receptor beta chains from one sample in a study of blood T cell repertoires in COVID-19. Sequencing was performed with immunoSEQ multiplex PCR; in TCRdb, only in-frame clones are kept and a portion is missing. The sample lists fewer than 35,000 clones, more than 85% occurring once. The specimen was peripheral blood. These receptors came from a man in his sixties with acute or convalescent COVID-19. The CDR3 runs from the conserved cysteine through the conserved F or W. The order of the fields is V gene, J gene, D gene, clone size, CDR3 DNA, CDR3 protein. The D gene is left open where the match is weak. Clone size appears in some rows only: once, few, many, or a class for an expanded clone.

V: TRBV9; J: TRBJ2-3; D: TRBD2; size: .; DNA: TGTGCCAGCAGCTCCTTGCCCCTAGCGGGAAGAGATACGCAGTATTTT; CDR3: CASSSLPLAGRDTQYF
V: TRBV7-2; J: TRBJ1-4; D: .; size: .; DNA: TGTGCCAGCAGCTCCAGTATCGCAACTAATGAAAAACTGTTTTTT; CDR3: CASSSSIATNEKLFF
V: TRBV29-1; J: TRBJ2-3; D: TRBD2; size: .; DNA: TGCAGCGTGGGGGGGGACTTTAGCGGTAGCACAGATACGCAGTATTTT; CDR3: CSVGGDFSGSTDTQYF
V: TRBV6-5; J: TRBJ1-2; D: TRBD1; size: .; DNA: TGTGCCAGCAGTACGGGACAGGGTTATGGCTACACCTTC; CDR3: CASSTGQGYGYTF
V: TRBV7-2; J: TRBJ1-4; D: .; size: .; DNA: TGTGCCAGCAGCCCCGGGGAAATATGGGCTAATGAAAAACTGTTTTTT; CDR3: CASSPGEIWANEKLFF
V: TRBV10-3; J: TRBJ1-3; D: .; size: once; DNA: TGTGCCATCAGTGAAGAACAGGGTGGCGGAAACACCATATATTTT; CDR3: CAISEEQGGGNTIYF
V: TRBV7-2; J: TRBJ2-7; D: TRBD2; size: .; DNA: TGTGCCAGCAGCCCCCCCTTAGGAGCGGGAGGGAGCTCCTACGAGCAGTACTTC; CDR3: CASSPPLGAGGSSYEQYF
V: TRBV5-1; J: TRBJ2-2; D: .; size: .; DNA: .; CDR3: CASRPLRQQLGLLAGVGTGELFF
V: TRBV5-1; J: TRBJ2-7; D: TRBD1; size: .; DNA: TGCGCCAGCAGCTTCCCGGGGACAGGGGAATCCCGTTGGGACGAGCAGTACTTC; CDR3: CASSFPGTGESRWDEQYF
V: TRBV18; J: TRBJ2-3; D: TRBD1; size: .; DNA: TGTGCCAGCTCACGGCGACAGGGGCCAGATACGCAGTATTTT; CDR3: CASSRRQGPDTQYF
V: TRBV2; J: TRBJ1-5; D: TRBD1; size: once; DNA: TGTGCCAGCAGTGAAGGGACAGGGGCCTGGCTTAGCAATCAGCCCCAGCATTTT; CDR3: CASSEGTGAWLSNQPQHF
V: TRBV3-1/TRBV3-2; J: TRBJ1-4; D: TRBD1; size: .; DNA: TGTGCCAGCAGTCGGTACACTCGGGGAGCAGGGACAGGGGGAGAAAAACTGTTTTTT; CDR3: CASSRYTRGAGTGGEKLFF
V: TRBV7-6; J: TRBJ2-1; D: TRBD2; size: .; DNA: TGTGCCAGCAGCTTAGAGCTAGCGGGAGGAACGGATGAGCAGTTCTTC; CDR3: CASSLELAGGTDEQFF
V: TRBV6-6; J: TRBJ2-7; D: .; size: .; DNA: TGTGCCAGCATCCCGAGCTCCTACGAGCAGTACTTC; CDR3: CASIPSSYEQYF
V: TRBV18; J: TRBJ2-5; D: .; size: .; DNA: TGTGCCAGCTCATCACTAGCCTTGGAGACCCAGTACTTC; CDR3: CASSSLALETQYF
V: TRBV4-3; J: TRBJ1-2; D: .; size: .; DNA: TGCGCCAGCAGCCAAGATCAGGGAAGCTATGGCTACACCTTC; CDR3: CASSQDQGSYGYTF
V: TRBV11-1; J: TRBJ1-2; D: TRBD1; size: .; DNA: TGTGCCAGCAGCTTTCGGACAGGAAACTATGGCTACACCTTC; CDR3: CASSFRTGNYGYTF
V: TRBV19; J: TRBJ1-5; D: .; size: .; DNA: TGTGCCAGTAGTATAGCTCAGGGATCGGGTCAGCCCCAGCATTTT; CDR3: CASSIAQGSGQPQHF
V: TRBV4-3; J: TRBJ2-3; D: TRBD2; size: .; DNA: TGCGCCAGCAGCCAAGAAAGTCCTAGCGGGAGCCGAAATACGCAGTATTTT; CDR3: CASSQESPSGSRNTQYF
V: TRBV3-1/TRBV3-2; J: TRBJ1-5; D: .; size: .; DNA: TGTGCCAGCAGCCAAGATCAGGGCCCGCAGCCCCAGCATTTT; CDR3: CASSQDQGPQPQHF